This entry lists 27 T cell receptor beta chains sequenced from one sample in a study of beta chain features in type 1 diabetes. The investigators reverse transcribed all of the isolated RNA, so they sequenced expressed TCRB transcripts. Generated by immunoSEQ multiplex PCR, the TCRdb table keeps only in-frame clones and is missing some. The sample has some 150,000 clones, 11% seen once. What was sequenced was central memory CD4+ T cells from blood. The source is a young man in good health.

The chain employs TRBV7-2 and TRBJ1-1; D may be TRBD1 (5 bases). V was cut by 2 bases and J by 4 bases, with 14 bases left in between. From germline, CDR1 is SGHTA and CDR2 FQGNSA. The CDR3 covers 15 residues. The CDR3 here is CASSLKRGLGTEAFF. The CDR3 DNA is TGTGCCAGCAGCTTAAAAAGGGGTTTGGGCACTGAAGCTTTCTTT.

This clone was recorded a few times. The rearrangement joins TRBV7-3 to TRBJ2-5; D is possibly TRBD1 or TRBD2 (5 bases each). Germline V gene data show CDR1 as SGHTA and CDR2 as FQGTGA. V was pared by 2 bases and J by 12 bases, with 16 bases between. The CDR3 loop spans 13 amino acids. CDR3 in amino acids: CASSLGIGESKYF. The CDR3 coding sequence is TGTGCCAGCAGCTTAGGGATAGGGGAGAGCAAGTACTTC.

The chain joins TRBV27 to TRBJ1-6; 7 bases align to TRBD1. Looked up from germline, CDR1 is MNHEY and CDR2 is SMNVEV (reference sequence). The CDR3 runs 14 residues. V was pared by 6 bases and J by 6 bases, with 5 bases of the junction left unmatched. The CDR3 is CASRPGQSNSPLHF. The CDR3 nucleotides are TGTGCCAGCAGGCCGGGACAGTCTAATTCACCCCTCCACTTT.

This chain links TRBV11-2 with TRBJ2-7; D perhaps matches TRBD1 (5 bases). The V gene's germline CDR1 is SGHAT and CDR2 FQNNGV. The CDR3 is 16 residues long. The ends were cut back, 0 bases at V and 5 bases at J, with 17 bases in the middle. The DNA for the CDR3 is TGTGCCAGCAGCTTAGACCCCAGGGCAGGTATCGACGAGCAGTACTTC. Encoded protein: CASSLDPRAGIDEQYF.

This clone has a count of ten or more. The rearrangement links TRBV7-2 to TRBJ1-5, with 7 nucleotides matching TRBD1. V was clipped by 4 bases and J by 6 bases; unmatched bases: 12. Germline loops: CDR1 SGHTA, CDR2 FQGNSA. This CDR3 contains 16 residues. CDR3 DNA sequence: TGTGCCAGCAGCTCCCAGACAGGGAGGTATGGTCAGCCCCAGCATTTT. This gives the protein CASSSQTGRYGQPQHF.

This chain connects TRBV28 to TRBJ2-4; either TRBD1 or TRBD2 may fit D (6 bases each). Per germline, CDR1 MDHEN and CDR2 SYDVKM. The CDR3 totals 16 residues. Trimming cost V 3 bases and J 0 bases, with 12 bases left between them. The CDR3 DNA reads TGTGCCAGCAGTTTTTTGGGGGGCGCAGCCAAAAACATTCAGTACTTC. This translates into CASSFLGGAAKNIQYF.

This sequence joins TRBV5-1 and TRBJ2-1, with D perhaps being TRBD1 or TRBD2 (5 bases each). CDR1 SGHRS and CDR2 YFSETQ come from the germline V gene. V was pared by 3 bases and J by 3 bases, with 13 bases between. The CDR3 is 15 amino acids. The CDR3 loop is CASSSTGRSYNEQFF. Here the CDR3 DNA reads TGCGCCAGCAGCTCAACGGGACGGAGCTACAATGAGCAGTTCTTC.

Comment on this clone: A much larger clone differs from this one at a single base, so this may be a read error. The gene calls are TRBV30 and TRBJ2-5; D perhaps matches TRBD2 (6 bases). The CDR3 spans 13 residues. V lost 3 bases to trimming and J lost 4 bases, with 12 bases between them. Germline V CDR1 and CDR2: GTSNPN, SVGIG (reference sequence). The CDR3 nucleotides are TGTGCCTGGAGCGGAGGGGTAGGAGAGACCCAGTACTTC. This gives the protein CAWSGGVGETQYF.

This chain uses TRBV4-2 with TRBJ2-1; TRBD1 or TRBD2 may be the D gene (5 bases each). V shed 0 bases and J shed 10 bases, with 13 bases lying between them. The CDR3 runs 14 residues. Germline assignment: CDR1 LGHNA and CDR2 YNFKEQ. The CDR3 DNA follows: TGTGCCAGCAGCCAAGATCCAGGGACCGAGGAGCAGTTCTTC. Translation gives CASSQDPGTEEQFF.

This clone was picked up many times. The chain couples TRBV4-3 to TRBJ1-1; no firm D call. The CDR3 is made up of 13 amino acids. Germline V gene sequence: CDR1 LGHNA, CDR2 YSLEER. V was shortened by 0 bases and J by 0 bases, with 2 bases between the two germline ends. The CDR3 DNA reads TGCGCCAGCAGCCAAGACATGAACACTGAAGCTTTCTTT. It encodes CASSQDMNTEAFF.

The J gene is TRBJ2-2, the V gene TRBV7-9, with no clear D. This CDR3 is 12 amino acids long. Germline V gives CDR1 SEHNR, CDR2 FQNEAQ (reference sequence). Trimming pared 5 bases from V and 8 bases from J, leaving 9 bases between. CDR3 residues: CASSNPGGELFF. For the CDR3, the DNA is TGTGCCAGCAGCAACCCTGGGGGGGAGCTGTTTTTT.

This clone was detected many times. The CDR3 protein is CSVAEGGWDQPQHF. CDR3 DNA sequence: TGCAGCGTTGCAGAGGGGGGCTGGGATCAGCCCCAGCATTTT. V usage is TRBV29-1 and J usage is TRBJ1-5, with D perhaps TRBD1 (6 bases). Trimming took 4 bases from V and 5 from J, leaving 15 bases between them. CDR3 length: 14 residues. Germline V gene sequence: CDR1 SQVTM, CDR2 ANQGSEA. The complete variable domain, with remaining parts taken from reference TRBV29-1 and TRBJ1-5, reads SAVISQKPSRDICQRGTSLTIQCQVDSQVTMMFWYRQQPGQSLTLIATANQGSEATYESGFVIDKFPISRPNLTFSTLTVSNMSPEDSSIYLCSVAEGGWDQPQHFGDGTRLSIL.

This sequence joins TRBV7-2 and TRBJ1-1; tentatively, D is TRBD1 (5 bases). Trimming stripped 1 base from V and 7 bases from J, with 16 bases between. The CDR3 is 15 amino acids. Germline V lookup: CDR1 SGHTA, CDR2 FQGNSA. The CDR3: CASSLVAGKTHEAFF. In DNA, the CDR3 is TGTGCCAGCAGCTTAGTTGCAGGGAAGACCCATGAAGCTTTCTTT.

This chain joins TRBV6-4 and TRBJ2-1, with D possibly TRBD1 on 7 matching bases. Trimming took off 2 bases at V and 0 bases at J, with 8 bases between the two ends. The CDR3 is made up of 15 amino acids. Germline assignment: CDR1 MRHNA and CDR2 SNTAGT. The DNA of the CDR3 is TGTGCCAGCAGTGACCAGGGGGGCTCCTACAATGAGCAGTTCTTC. Amino acid sequence: CASSDQGGSYNEQFF.

The V gene is TRBV29-1, the J gene TRBJ1-1; 7 nucleotides agree with TRBD1. The CDR3 runs 12 residues. The V gene end was trimmed by 6 bases and the J gene end by 4 bases; junction bases not matched to a gene: 5. CDR1 SQVTM and CDR2 ANQGSEA come from the germline V gene. The DNA for the CDR3 is TGCAGCGTGAATACAGGGGCCACTGAAGCTTTCTTT. Translating it yields CSVNTGATEAFF. The whole variable domain, remainder taken from reference TRBV29-1 and TRBJ1-1, is SAVISQKPSRDICQRGTSLTIQCQVDSQVTMMFWYRQQPGQSLTLIATANQGSEATYESGFVIDKFPISRPNLTFSTLTVSNMSPEDSSIYLCSVNTGATEAFFGQGTRLTVV.

V is TRBV10-3 and J is TRBJ1-1; no clear D. CDR1 and CDR2 from the germline V gene are ENHRY and SYGVKD. The CDR3 contains 13 residues. The V and J ends lost 10 bases and 0 bases respectively, with 12 bases between them. The CDR3 loop reads CATGGLMNTEAFF. The CDR3 DNA is TGTGCCACGGGCGGGCTCATGAACACTGAAGCTTTCTTT.

The V and J genes are TRBV15 and TRBJ2-7, with D perhaps being TRBD1 or TRBD2 (5 bases each). This CDR3 contains 17 residues. V dropped 3 bases and J dropped 2 bases, with 20 bases sitting between them. Germline CDR1 is LNHNV and CDR2 is YYDKDF (reference sequence). The CDR3 protein is CATSRTSGQGPTYEQYF. The DNA for the CDR3 is TGTGCCACCAGCAGGACCTCGGGGCAGGGACCTACCTACGAGCAGTACTTC. The full variable domain, completed using reference TRBV15 and TRBJ2-7, is DAMVIQNPRYQVTQFGKPVTLSCSQTLNHNVMYWYQQKSSQAPKLLFHYYDKDFNNEADTPDNFQSRRPNTSFCFLDIRSPGLGDTAMYLCATSRTSGQGPTYEQYFGPGTRLTVT.

This chain uses TRBV29-1 with TRBJ1-4, with D uncertain. The V and J ends lost 7 bases and 5 bases respectively, with 17 bases between them. Germline CDR1 and CDR2: SQVTM and ANQGSEA. The CDR3 extends over 14 amino acids. The CDR3 spells CSARSGRQNEKLFF. The CDR3 DNA is TGCAGCGCACGAAGTGGGAGGCAGAATGAAAAACTGTTTTTT. The full variable domain, completed using reference TRBV29-1 and TRBJ1-4, is SAVISQKPSRDICQRGTSLTIQCQVDSQVTMMFWYRQQPGQSLTLIATANQGSEATYESGFVIDKFPISRPNLTFSTLTVSNMSPEDSSIYLCSARSGRQNEKLFFGSGTQLSVL.

The chain uses TRBV7-2 and TRBJ2-7, with D perhaps TRBD2 (6 bases). CDR3 length: 13 residues. Between the trimmed V and J ends, which lost 2 bases and 6 bases, there was a span of 11 bases. The V gene's germline CDR1 is SGHTA and CDR2 FQGNSA. CDR3 residues: CASSLKSGGEQYF. CDR3 bases: TGTGCCAGCAGCTTAAAATCCGGGGGCGAGCAGTACTTC.

In its sample, this clone was seen a few times. This chain joins TRBV15 and TRBJ2-7, with 7 bases fitting TRBD1. Per the germline V gene, CDR1 is LNHNV and CDR2 is YYDKDF (reference sequence). Germline trimming cut 0 bases from V and 5 bases from J; bases unmatched to any gene: 7. The CDR3 totals 15 residues. CDR3 in amino acids: CATSRDIKGADEQYF. The CDR3 coding sequence is TGTGCCACCAGCAGAGACATAAAGGGGGCCGACGAGCAGTACTTC. The whole variable domain, filled in from reference TRBV15 and TRBJ2-7, reads DAMVIQNPRYQVTQFGKPVTLSCSQTLNHNVMYWYQQKSSQAPKLLFHYYDKDFNNEADTPDNFQSRRPNTSFCFLDIRSPGLGDTAMYLCATSRDIKGADEQYFGPGTRLTVT.

The chain has TRBV15 and TRBJ2-5; no clear D. With 0 bases removed from V and 4 bases from J, the gap between germline ends came to 6 bases. This CDR3 contains 13 residues. The V gene's germline CDR1 is LNHNV and CDR2 YYDKDF (reference sequence). DNA of the CDR3: TGTGCCACCAGCAGAGACGTGGGAGAGACCCAGTACTTC. Translated, it gives CATSRDVGETQYF. Using reference TRBV15 and TRBJ2-5 for the parts outside the CDR3, the full variable domain is DAMVIQNPRYQVTQFGKPVTLSCSQTLNHNVMYWYQQKSSQAPKLLFHYYDKDFNNEADTPDNFQSRRPNTSFCFLDIRSPGLGDTAMYLCATSRDVGETQYFGPGTRLLVL.

This clone turned up a few times. This chain joins TRBV5-6 and TRBJ2-3, with D unclear. Germline V gene data show CDR1 as SGHDT and CDR2 as YYEEEE. There are 13 residues in the CDR3. V was trimmed by 3 bases and J by 8 bases, leaving 13 bases between them. CDR3 sequence reads: CASSSPTLSTQYF. The CDR3 nucleotides are TGTGCCAGCAGCTCGCCGACCCTGAGTACGCAGTATTTT.

This rearrangement joins TRBV7-2 to TRBJ2-7, with 11 bases lining up with TRBD1. The J segment lost 4 bases and the V segment lost 4 bases, leaving 6 bases of the junction unmatched. The CDR3 totals 15 residues. The germline V gene encodes CDR1 SGHTA and CDR2 FQGNSA. Written as DNA, the CDR3 is TGTGCCAGCAGCTGGGTCGGACAGGGGGCTTACGAGCAGTACTTC. It translates to CASSWVGQGAYEQYF.

The V gene is TRBV30, the J gene TRBJ2-3, with TRBD2 matching over 7 bases. Per the germline V gene, CDR1 is GTSNPN and CDR2 is SVGIG (reference sequence). V gave up 4 bases and J gave up 9 bases; unmatched junction bases: 7. This CDR3 spans 12 amino acids. The CDR3 sequence is CAWITSGGTQYF. The CDR3 region has the DNA TGTGCCTGGATTACCTCCGGGGGGACGCAGTATTTT.

This clone was picked up a small number of times. The gene calls are TRBV7-2 and TRBJ1-2; tentative D call: TRBD1 (6 bases). The V end was cut by 1 base, the J end by 2 bases, with 11 bases between. The CDR3 is 15 residues long. The germline gives CDR1 SGHTA, CDR2 FQGNSA. CDR3 DNA sequence: TGTGCCAGCAGCTTAGATCCCGGGACAAACTATGGCTACACCTTC. Translated: CASSLDPGTNYGYTF.

This clone appeared a few times. V gene TRBV5-4 combines with J gene TRBJ2-5; 7 bases are shared with TRBD1. This CDR3 is built from 16 residues. Per germline, CDR1 SGHNT and CDR2 YYREEE (reference sequence). V lost 4 bases to trimming and J lost 5 bases; unmatched junction nucleotides: 14. CDR3 loop: CASSRKDRVLGETQYF. The CDR3 DNA reads as TGTGCCAGCAGCCGCAAAGACAGGGTTTTAGGGGAGACCCAGTACTTC.

This clone was counted many times. This sequence joins TRBV29-1 and TRBJ2-7; 7 bases agree with TRBD1. The V segment lost 6 bases and the J segment 6 bases; nucleotides outside the gene matches: 8. CDR1 is SQVTM, CDR2 ANQGSEA, per germline. The CDR3 is 12 residues long. The CDR3 loop is CSVGYRGREQYF. CDR3 DNA: TGCAGCGTGGGTTACAGGGGTCGCGAGCAGTACTTC.